This TCR beta chain originates from a study of shared clonotypes between healthy human individuals. About the research overall: A couple of women and a few men aged 18 to 49 served as donors. A donor's plate count was three for CD4 naive and three for CD4 memory; CD8 naive had two and CD8 memory one.

Under the authors' procedure: Junction-only sequences produced by ImmunoSEQ had no quality scores, so filtering differed. Data came from immunoSEQ multiplex PCR; TCRdb stores just in-frame clones and leaves some out. V and J calls and clone size are as listed in that table; D and trimming were resolved from the DNA. The table includes a few million clones, over 85% detected once. Germline lookup yields CDR1 LNHDA and CDR2 SQIVND (reference sequence). With 0 bases removed from V and 0 bases from J, the gap between germline ends came to 12 bases. This CDR3 spans 17 amino acids. The naive CD8 population came from CD45RO-negative cells selected for CCR7, without terminally differentiated effector memory CD45RA+ cells.

Sequences were obtained from naive CD8+ T cells from PBMCs. The origin of this receptor is a man between 18 and 35 years old in good health. Some clones in this sample may be carry-over from other donors' samples. The gene calls are TRBV19 and TRBJ1-5; D unresolved. CDR3 sequence (DNA): TGTGCCAGTAGTATAGATATCCGGCTTTATAGCAATCAGCCCCAGCATTTT. This encodes CASSIDIRLYSNQPQHF.